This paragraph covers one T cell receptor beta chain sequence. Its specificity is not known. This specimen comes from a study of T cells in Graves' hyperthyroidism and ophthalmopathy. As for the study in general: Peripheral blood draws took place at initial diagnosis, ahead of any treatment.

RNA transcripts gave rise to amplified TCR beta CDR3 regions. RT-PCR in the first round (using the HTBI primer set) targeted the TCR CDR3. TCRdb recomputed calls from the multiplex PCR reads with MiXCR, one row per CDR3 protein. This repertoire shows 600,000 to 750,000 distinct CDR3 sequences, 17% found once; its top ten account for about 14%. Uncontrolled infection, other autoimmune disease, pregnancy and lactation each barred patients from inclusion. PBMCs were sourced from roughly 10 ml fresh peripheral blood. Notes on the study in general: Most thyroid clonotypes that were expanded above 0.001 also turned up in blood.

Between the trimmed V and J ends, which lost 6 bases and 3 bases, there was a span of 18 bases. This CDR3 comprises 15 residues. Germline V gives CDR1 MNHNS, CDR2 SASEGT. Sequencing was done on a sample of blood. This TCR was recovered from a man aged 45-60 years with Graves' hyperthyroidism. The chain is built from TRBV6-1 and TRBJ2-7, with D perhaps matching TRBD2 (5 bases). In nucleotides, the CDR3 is TGTGCCAGCAGAAAATATACGACCGGGGACTACGAGCAGTACTTC. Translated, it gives CASRKYTTGDYEQYF.